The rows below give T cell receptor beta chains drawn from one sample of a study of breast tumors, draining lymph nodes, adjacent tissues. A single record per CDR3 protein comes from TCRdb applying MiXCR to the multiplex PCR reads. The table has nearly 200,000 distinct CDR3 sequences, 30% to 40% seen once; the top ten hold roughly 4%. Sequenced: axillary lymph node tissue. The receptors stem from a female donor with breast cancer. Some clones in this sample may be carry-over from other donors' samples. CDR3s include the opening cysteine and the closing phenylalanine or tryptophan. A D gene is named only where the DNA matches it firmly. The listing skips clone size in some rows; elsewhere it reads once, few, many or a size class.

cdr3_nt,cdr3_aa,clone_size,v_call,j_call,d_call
TGCAGTGGGGGACAGGGGCGCCAAACTAGCACAGATACGCAGTATTTT,CSGGQGRQTSTDTQYF,many,TRBV20-1,TRBJ2-3,TRBD1
TGTGCCAGCAGCTTTGTTGGGGGAGGGTTCTATGGCTACCCCTTC,CASSFVGGGFYGYPF,many,TRBV7-8,TRBJ1-2,NA
TGTGCCACCAGGACCGGACAGGGAAATAGCAATCAGCCCCAGCATTTT,CATRTGQGNSNQPQHF,few,TRBV24-1,TRBJ1-5,TRBD1
TGTGCCAGCGGTCTAACGGGGGCGGCAGATACGCAGTATTTT,CASGLTGAADTQYF,many,TRBV6-5,TRBJ2-3,NA
TGTGCCAGCAGCGCCCGGGTGAACACTGAAGCTTTCTTT,CASSARVNTEAFF,NA,TRBV12-3/TRBV12-4,TRBJ1-1,NA
TGCAGCGTTAGGACTAGCGGGGGGGCGTCAGTGCTAAGCACAGATACGCAGTATTTT,CSVRTSGGASVLSTDTQYF,NA,TRBV29-1,TRBJ2-3,TRBD2
TGTGCCAGCAGCTCTCTAGCCAAAGATACGCAGTATTTT,CASSSLAKDTQYF,many,TRBV5-6,TRBJ2-3,NA
TGTGCCAGCAGCCAAGATCCCTGGGCGGGGGGTTACAATGAGCAGTTCTTC,CASSQDPWAGGYNEQFF,many,TRBV4-2,TRBJ2-1,TRBD2
TGTGCCAGCAGTTACTGGGGATCTGGGGCCAACGTCCTGACTTTC,CASSYWGSGANVLTF,few,TRBV6-2/TRBV6-3,TRBJ2-6,NA
TGTGCCGCACCCGTCAGGGGGCGAAACTATGGCTACACCTTC,CAAPVRGRNYGYTF,many,TRBV6-9,TRBJ1-2,TRBD1
TGTGCCACCAGCACTTTCGACAGGGGCGCTGGCTACACCTTC,CATSTFDRGAGYTF,many,TRBV15,TRBJ1-2,TRBD1
TGTGCCAGCAGTTACACCGTCAATGAGCAGTTCTTC,CASSYTVNEQFF,NA,TRBV6-2/TRBV6-3,TRBJ2-1,NA
TGTGCCACCTCCCAGGTTGACAGGGGGATCTACGAGCAGTACTTC,CATSQVDRGIYEQYF,many,TRBV15,TRBJ2-7,TRBD1
TGTGCCAGCAGCTTGAGCGGGACAGAAGAAGAGACCCAGTACTTC,CASSLSGTEEETQYF,many,TRBV7-2,TRBJ2-5,NA
TGTGCCAGTACCGACCGAGGACAGAACTATGGCTACACCTTC,CASTDRGQNYGYTF,many,TRBV19,TRBJ1-2,NA
TGTGCCCGGGGAAGTGATAACATGAACACTGAAGCTTTCTTT,CARGSDNMNTEAFF,NA,TRBV30,TRBJ1-1,NA
TGTGCCAGCAGCTTACTCAGGGGGCCAGGAGAGACCCAGTACTTC,CASSLLRGPGETQYF,many,TRBV7-9,TRBJ2-5,TRBD1
TGTGCCAGCAGCTTTACCGGGACCCAGTACTTC,CASSFTGTQYF,NA,TRBV7-9,TRBJ2-5,NA
TGTGCCAGCAGCTTAGGGGGACAGGGAGGGGAGCTGTTTTTT,CASSLGGQGGELFF,once,TRBV13,TRBJ2-2,TRBD1
TGTGCCACCAGTGACGAGGGGACAGGGGGAGGTGATGAGCAGTTCTTC,CATSDEGTGGGDEQFF,many,TRBV24-1,TRBJ2-1,TRBD1
TGTGCCAGCAGCCAAGAAGTAGGGCTAGGGGGGCAGTATTTT,CASSQEVGLGGQYF,many,TRBV3-1,TRBJ2-3,NA
TGTGCCAGCAGCTTTCGACTAGCGGGGGGAGACAATGAGCAGTTCTTC,CASSFRLAGGDNEQFF,many,TRBV9,TRBJ2-1,TRBD2
TGCAGCGGGACTAGCTATGAGCAGTTCTTC,CSGTSYEQFF,many,TRBV29-1,TRBJ2-1,TRBD2
TGCGCCAGCAGCCTTACGACTAGCGGGAGCGCCGGGTCCGAGCAGTACTTC,CASSLTTSGSAGSEQYF,NA,TRBV5-1,TRBJ2-7,TRBD2
TGCAGTGCTACTAGCGGGGGGAACGCCGGGGAGCTGTTTTTT,CSATSGGNAGELFF,NA,TRBV20-1,TRBJ2-2,TRBD2
TGTGCCAGCAGTACGACAGGGGCCCGCTCTGGAAACACCATATATTTT,CASSTTGARSGNTIYF,NA,TRBV28,TRBJ1-3,TRBD1
TGTGCCAGCAGCTTCCGACAGGGAAAAAATCAGCCCCAGCATTTT,CASSFRQGKNQPQHF,many,TRBV5-8,TRBJ1-5,TRBD1
TGTGCCAGCACGGGCGGGACCCAGTACTTC,CASTGGTQYF,NA,TRBV2,TRBJ2-5,NA
TGTGCCAGCAGTTACTCAACAGGACGGGCCTATGGCTACACCTTC,CASSYSTGRAYGYTF,many,TRBV6-5,TRBJ1-2,NA
TGTGCCAGCAGCTTACGATTCGACAGGGTTCAAGGCGAGCAGTACTTC,CASSLRFDRVQGEQYF,many,TRBV11-2,TRBJ2-7,TRBD1
TGCAGTGCTTCCCCTCCGGGACCCCTCCCCTTT,CSASPPGPLPF,NA,TRBV20-1,TRBJ1-6,NA
TGCGCCAGCAGCCAAGGGACAGGCCTACTAGCTAACTATGGCTACACCTTC,CASSQGTGLLANYGYTF,many,TRBV5-1,TRBJ1-2,TRBD1
TGTGCCAGCAGCCCAGCCAGCGGGAGGGTTGACAATGAGCAGTTCTTC,CASSPASGRVDNEQFF,many,TRBV6-6,TRBJ2-1,TRBD2
TGTGCCAGCGCGAGGGACAGGGGACGATACAATGAGCAGTTCTTC,CASARDRGRYNEQFF,NA,TRBV5-1,TRBJ2-1,TRBD1
TGTGCCAGCAGTGAACAGAGGACCACGGGGATTGAGCAGTTCTTC,CASSEQRTTGIEQFF,few,TRBV6-1,TRBJ2-1,NA
TGTGCCAGCAGTGGGTTAAAACTGTTTTTT,CASSGLKLFF,NA,TRBV6-1,TRBJ1-4,NA
TGTGCCAGTAGTATGGGGAGGGCCTACAATGAGCAGTTCTTC,CASSMGRAYNEQFF,many,TRBV19,TRBJ2-1,TRBD2
TGTGCCAGCAGCCAACTAGCGGGAGTAGCCTCCTACAATGAGCAGTTCTTC,CASSQLAGVASYNEQFF,NA,TRBV6-2/TRBV6-3,TRBJ2-1,TRBD2
TGTGCCTGGAGTATCGATACGCAGTATTTT,CAWSIDTQYF,many,TRBV30,TRBJ2-3,NA
TGCAGCGTTGTTCCGGGATCCTACAATGAGCAGTTCTTC,CSVVPGSYNEQFF,many,TRBV29-1,TRBJ2-1,NA
TGCAGCCTCTTGGCCCTAGAGACCCAGTACTTC,CSLLALETQYF,many,TRBV20-1,TRBJ2-5,NA
TGTGCCAGCAGCTTCGATTGGATGAGCACAGATACGCGGTATTTT,CASSFDWMSTDTRYF,NA,TRBV11-2,TRBJ2-3,NA
TGCAGTGCTAGGGCGCTGGGGGGTTTTGAGGGTGAAGCTTTCTTT,CSARALGGFEGEAFF,NA,TRBV20-1,TRBJ1-1,NA
TGTGCCAGCAGCTTAGCCCCGGTGCCAGGAAACACCATATATTTT,CASSLAPVPGNTIYF,NA,TRBV7-8,TRBJ1-3,NA
TGTGCCAGCAGCGCAACCGGGACAAACATCTACGAGCAGTACTTC,CASSATGTNIYEQYF,many,TRBV7-9,TRBJ2-7,NA